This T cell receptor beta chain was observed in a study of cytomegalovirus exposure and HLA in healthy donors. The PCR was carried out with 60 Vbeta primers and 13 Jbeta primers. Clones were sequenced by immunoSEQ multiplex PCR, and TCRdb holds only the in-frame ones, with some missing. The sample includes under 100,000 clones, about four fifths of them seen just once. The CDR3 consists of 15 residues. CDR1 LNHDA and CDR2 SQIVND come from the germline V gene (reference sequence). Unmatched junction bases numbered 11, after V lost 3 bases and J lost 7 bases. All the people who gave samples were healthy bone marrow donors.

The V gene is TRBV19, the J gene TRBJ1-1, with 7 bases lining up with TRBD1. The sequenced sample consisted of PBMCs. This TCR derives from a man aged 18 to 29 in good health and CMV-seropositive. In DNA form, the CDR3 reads TGTGCCAGTAGTATGTTAGGGCGCCCAGGGGGTGAAGCTTTCTTT. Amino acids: CASSMLGRPGGEAFF.